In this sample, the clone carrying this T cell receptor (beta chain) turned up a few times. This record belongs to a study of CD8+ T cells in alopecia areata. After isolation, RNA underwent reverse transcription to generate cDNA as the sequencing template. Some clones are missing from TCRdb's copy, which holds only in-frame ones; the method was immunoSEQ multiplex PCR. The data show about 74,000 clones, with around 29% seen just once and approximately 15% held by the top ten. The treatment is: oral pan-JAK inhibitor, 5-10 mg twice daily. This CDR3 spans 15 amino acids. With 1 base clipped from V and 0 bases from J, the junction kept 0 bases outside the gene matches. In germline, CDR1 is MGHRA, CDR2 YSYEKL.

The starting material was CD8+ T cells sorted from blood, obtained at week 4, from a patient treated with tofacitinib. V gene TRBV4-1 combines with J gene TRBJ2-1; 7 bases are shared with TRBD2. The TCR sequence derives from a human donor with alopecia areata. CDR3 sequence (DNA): TGCGCCAGCAGCCAAGGCGGGAGCTCCTACAATGAGCAGTTCTTC. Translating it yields CASSQGGSSYNEQFF.